This T cell receptor beta chain appears in the sequencing data of a study of shared clonotypes between healthy human individuals. Genomic DNA from each subset was divided evenly over several immunoSEQ plates. Sequencing used immunoSEQ multiplex PCR; TCRdb keeps in-frame clones, though not all of them. This table has about 980,000 clones, around three quarters appearing once. As for this clone: Its antigen is undetermined.

Study conclusions and caveats: A reduction in generation probabilities was seen for non-shared clonotypes relative to those shared by all four donors. Sequencing depth was predicted to influence how clonotypes are shared among donors.

The CDR3 spans 16 residues. Between the trimmed V and J ends, which lost 3 bases and 0 bases, there was a span of 14 bases. CDR1 and CDR2 (germline): MGHDK, SYGVNS. This clonotype originated in a man between 18 and 29 years old in good health. Sequenced sample: memory CD4+ T cells sorted from blood. Subset given: CD45RA-negative fraction. This sequence joins TRBV25-1 and TRBJ1-1, with a weak D call TRBD1 (5 bases). CDR3 protein: CASSEGRKGMNTEAFF. CDR3 nucleotide sequence: TGTGCCAGCAGTGAGGGTAGAAAGGGGATGAACACTGAAGCTTTCTTT. The entire variable domain, with the rest obtained from reference TRBV25-1 and TRBJ1-1, is as follows: EADIYQTPRYLVIGTGKKITLECSQTMGHDKMYWYQQDPGMELHLIHYSYGVNSTEKGDLSSESTVSRIRTEHFPLTLESARPSHTSQYLCASSEGRKGMNTEAFFGQGTRLTVV.